The 7 T cell receptor beta chains presented below share a single source sample, sequenced in a study of T cells in Graves' hyperthyroidism and ophthalmopathy. Authors of the study amplified TCR beta CDR3 regions from RNA transcripts. During a first-round RT-PCR of the TCR CDR3, the HTBI primer set was used. TCRdb reprocessed the multiplex PCR reads with MiXCR, giving one entry per CDR3 protein. Of around 600,000 distinct CDR3 sequences in the sample, 14% are singletons; the top ten hold roughly 7.7%. The specimen sequenced was blood. These receptors were obtained from a woman in her late teens or twenties with Graves' ophthalmopathy.

This clonotype was recorded at least ten times. The chain links TRBV6-1 to TRBJ1-5; TRBD1 matches at 7 bases. V lost 0 bases to trimming and J lost 4 bases; unmatched junction nucleotides: 15. Germline V CDR1 and CDR2: MNHNS, SASEGT. This CDR3 region has 19 residues. The CDR3 protein is CASSEASLTGILYNQPQHF. For the CDR3, the DNA is TGTGCCAGCAGTGAAGCGTCCTTGACAGGGATCCTCTATAATCAGCCCCAGCATTTT.

This clonotype was recorded a few times. The chain couples TRBV9 to TRBJ2-1, with TRBD2 identical over 13 bases. This CDR3 is built from 17 residues. The trim removed 0 bases at V and 7 bases at J, leaving 7 bases unmatched. CDR1 and CDR2 (germline): SGDLS, YYNGEE. The CDR3, as DNA: TGTGCCAGCAGCGTAGGGAGTACTAGCGGGAGGGGAAATGAGCAGTTCTTC. This gives the protein CASSVGSTSGRGNEQFF. The whole variable domain, filled in from reference TRBV9 and TRBJ2-1, reads DSGVTQTPKHLITATGQRVTLRCSPRSGDLSVYWYQQSLDQGLQFLIQYYNGEERAKGNILERFSAQQFPDLHSELNLSSLELGDSALYFCASSVGSTSGRGNEQFFGPGTRLTVL.

This clonotype was counted once. A much larger clone is a single base away; this may be a read error. The genes are TRBV12-3 or TRBV12-4 and TRBJ1-6; a possible D gene is TRBD1 (6 bases). Trimming cost V 11 bases and J 4 bases, with 12 bases left between them. The CDR3 has 13 amino acids. In DNA form, the CDR3 reads TGTGCCGTCGCCGGACAGTATAATTCACCCCTCCACTTT. It codes for CAVAGQYNSPLHF.

On this clonotype itself: A junction boundary mismatches the germline segment, possibly from a read error. The V and J genes are TRBV12-5 and TRBJ1-1; D ambiguous. The CDR3 spans 13 residues. The germline gives CDR1 LGHNT, CDR2 FRNRAP. CDR3 sequence reads: CASGAGEVTKAFF. The CDR3 bases are TGTGCTAGTGGTGCTGGAGAAGTCACTAAAGCTTTCTTT.

This clonotype was seen repeatedly, ten times or more. The chain is built from TRBV20-1 and TRBJ2-7, with TRBD2 matching over 9 bases. The V segment lost 4 bases and the J segment 6 bases; nucleotides outside the gene matches: 7. The CDR3 runs 13 residues. Germline-derived CDR1 and CDR2 are DFQATT and SNEGSKA (reference sequence). The CDR3 spells CSANPAGGVEQYF. The CDR3 DNA is TGCAGTGCTAATCCAGCGGGAGGTGTCGAGCAGTACTTC.

This clonotype was recorded at least ten times. The chain recombines TRBV12-3 or TRBV12-4 with TRBJ1-5; D not certain. The V gene lost 4 bases and the J gene lost 3 bases, with 13 bases spanning the gap. The CDR3 runs to 15 residues. The chain's CDR3 is CASSSSPSYNQPQHF. In DNA, the CDR3 is TGTGCCAGCAGTTCGTCCCCGAGCTACAATCAGCCCCAGCATTTT.

In this sample, this clonotype turned up many times. The V gene is TRBV11-2, the J gene TRBJ1-1; the D is unclear. V lost 5 bases and J 4 bases, leaving 14 bases between the germline ends. This CDR3 is built from 14 residues. Germline V gene sequence: CDR1 SGHAT, CDR2 FQNNGV. CDR3 nucleotide sequence: TGTGCCAGCAGCGGGGTTGGCGTTGGCACTGAAGCTTTCTTT. This codes for CASSGVGVGTEAFF.